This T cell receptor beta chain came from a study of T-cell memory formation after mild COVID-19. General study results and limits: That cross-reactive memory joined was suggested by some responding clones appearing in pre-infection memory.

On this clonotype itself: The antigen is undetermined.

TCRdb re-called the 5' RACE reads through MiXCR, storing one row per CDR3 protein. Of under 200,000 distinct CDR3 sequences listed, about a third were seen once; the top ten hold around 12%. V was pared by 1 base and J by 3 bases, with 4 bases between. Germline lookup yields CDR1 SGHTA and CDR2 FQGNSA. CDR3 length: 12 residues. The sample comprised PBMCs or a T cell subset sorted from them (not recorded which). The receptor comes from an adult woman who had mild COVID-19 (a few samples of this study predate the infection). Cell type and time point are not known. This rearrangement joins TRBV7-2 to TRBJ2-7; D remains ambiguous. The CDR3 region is CASSLDYYEQYF. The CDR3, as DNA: TGTGCCAGCAGCTTAGATTACTACGAGCAGTACTTC.